One sample yielded the 28 T cell receptor beta chains listed below, sequenced in a study of metastatic and nonmetastatic thyroid tumors. TCRdb used MiXCR to call clones anew from the PCR reads. The profile shows fewer than 12,000 clones, 10% to 15% of them singletons. Every patient was untreated before thyroid surgery. The specimen was blood. These TCRs come from a female donor with papillary thyroid cancer or a benign thyroid nodule (not recorded which). Some clones in this sample may be carry-over from other donors' samples.

This clone has a count of ten or more. The chain uses TRBV7-9 and TRBJ2-5; D unresolved. Germline-derived CDR1 and CDR2 are SEHNR and FQNEAQ (reference sequence). The CDR3 runs 16 residues. Trimming pared 2 bases from V and 6 bases from J, leaving 19 bases between. The CDR3 region is CASSLQSLGMFQTQYF. The CDR3 region has the DNA TGTGCCAGCAGCTTACAGTCATTGGGGATGTTCCAGACCCAGTACTTC.

Points on this clone: This could be a read error, since a much larger clone is one nucleotide away. The V and J genes are TRBV5-4 and TRBJ2-1; 7 bases align to TRBD1. J lost 8 bases, V lost 2 bases, and 10 bases had no gene match. The CDR3 extends over 15 amino acids. From germline, CDR1 is SGHNT and CDR2 YYREEE (reference sequence). This CDR3 reads CASSFQGKGAYEQFF. The DNA of the CDR3 is TGTGCCAGCAGCTTTCAGGGGAAGGGGGCTTATGAGCAGTTCTTC.

This clone was picked up a small number of times. The chain uses TRBV12-3 or TRBV12-4 and TRBJ2-2; D perhaps matches TRBD1 (5 bases). The germline V and J ends were trimmed by 6 bases and 3 bases, with 11 bases remaining between them. The CDR3 sequence is 14 residues long. For the CDR3, the DNA is TGTGCCAGCAGAGCCGCAGGGTACACCGGGGAGCTGTTTTTT. It encodes CASRAAGYTGELFF.

This clone was seen repeatedly, ten times or more. V is TRBV28 and J is TRBJ1-1, with 8 bases fitting TRBD1. This CDR3 is built from 14 residues. V lost 7 bases and J lost 3; bases outside the gene matches: 7. Germline CDR1 reads MDHEN; CDR2 reads SYDVKM. The CDR3 DNA reads as TGTGCCAGCATCGGCAGGGGGCGTTACACTGAAGCTTTCTTT. It is translated as CASIGRGRYTEAFF. Looking up the rest from reference TRBV28 and TRBJ1-1 gives the full variable domain: DVKVTQSSRYLVKRTGEKVFLECVQDMDHENMFWYRQDPGLGLRLIYFSYDVKMKEKGDIPEGYSVSREKKERFSLILESASTNQTSMYLCASIGRGRYTEAFFGQGTRLTVV.

This clone is medium-sized. The V call is TRBV13, the J call TRBJ2-1; 14 bases align to TRBD2. This CDR3 spans 18 amino acids. Looked up from germline, CDR1 is PRHDT and CDR2 is FYEKMQ (reference sequence). J lost 7 bases, V lost 2 bases, and 10 bases had no gene match. The chain's CDR3 is CASSLSSRLAGGSNEQFF. The CDR3 DNA follows: TGTGCCAGCAGCTTATCTTCACGACTAGCGGGAGGGTCTAATGAGCAGTTCTTC.

This clone has ten or more counts. The chain carries TRBV5-4 and TRBJ1-5; 7 nucleotides match TRBD1. The CDR3 covers 18 residues. V dropped 3 bases and J dropped 4; count of bases not matched to a gene: 16. Germline V gene data show CDR1 as SGHNT and CDR2 as YYREEE (reference sequence). The CDR3 region is CASSSDDRAHEGNQPQHF. CDR3 bases: TGTGCCAGCAGCTCGGATGACAGGGCCCATGAGGGTAATCAGCCCCAGCATTTT.

By share, this clone ranks as medium-sized (0.01 to 0.1%). V and J are TRBV13 and TRBJ2-7; 11 bases are shared with TRBD2. The V segment lost 4 bases and the J segment 4 bases; nucleotides outside the gene matches: 9. This CDR3 has 16 residues. Per germline, CDR1 PRHDT and CDR2 FYEKMQ (reference sequence). The CDR3 sequence is CASSSSIAGGPYEQYF. The CDR3 DNA is TGTGCCAGCAGCTCCTCCATAGCGGGGGGGCCGTACGAGCAGTACTTC. The full variable domain, rest sourced from reference TRBV13 and TRBJ2-7, is AAGVIQSPRHLIKEKRETATLKCYPIPRHDTVYWYQQGPGQDPQFLISFYEKMQSDKGSIPDRFSAQQFSDYHSELNMSSLELGDSALYFCASSSSIAGGPYEQYFGPGTRLTVT.

This clone was recorded at least ten times. The chain has TRBV7-9 and TRBJ1-1; D is possibly TRBD1 (5 bases). This CDR3 region has 13 residues. Germline lookup yields CDR1 SEHNR and CDR2 FQNEAQ (reference sequence). The V end lost 0 bases, the J end lost 4 bases, and 6 bases lay between the germline ends. The CDR3 loop reads CASSLAGTTEAFF. CDR3 nucleotide sequence: TGTGCCAGCAGCTTAGCAGGGACCACTGAAGCTTTCTTT.

This clone was found many times. The rearrangement joins TRBV9 to TRBJ2-1; 7 bases align to TRBD1. V trimming: 4 bases; J trimming: 3 bases; junction bases outside the gene matches: 7. The CDR3 totals 15 residues. The V gene's germline CDR1 is SGDLS and CDR2 YYNGEE. The CDR3 DNA is TGTGCCAGCAGCTCCGAAGGGGGCGGCTACAATGAGCAGTTCTTC. Translating gives CASSSEGGGYNEQFF.

In its sample, this clone was seen many times. This chain connects TRBV4-1 to TRBJ2-4; perhaps TRBD2 as D (6 bases). The V gene's germline CDR1 is MGHRA and CDR2 YSYEKL. V lost 0 bases to trimming and J lost 0 bases, with 15 bases between them. CDR3 length: 18 amino acids. The CDR3 sequence: CASSQEMRRGIAKNIQYF. The CDR3 DNA is TGCGCCAGCAGCCAAGAAATGAGGCGGGGTATAGCCAAAAACATTCAGTACTTC.

This chain joins TRBV6-2 or TRBV6-3 and TRBJ2-2, with D possibly being TRBD2 (6 bases). The V gene's germline CDR1 is MNHEY and CDR2 SVGEGT. The CDR3 consists of 14 residues. V lost 7 bases and J lost 5, with 14 bases in between. The CDR3 coding sequence is TGTGCCAGCACCCCTCGGGGGAGGACCGGGGAGCTGTTTTTT. Its protein product is CASTPRGRTGELFF.

Judged by abundance, this clone is medium-sized (0.01 to 0.1%). The chain links TRBV13 to TRBJ2-7; either TRBD1 or TRBD2 may fit D (6 bases each). This CDR3 is built from 13 residues. V was clipped by 4 bases and J by 7 bases, with 14 bases between them. Germline loops: CDR1 PRHDT, CDR2 FYEKMQ (reference sequence). The CDR3, as DNA: TGTGCCAGCAGCTCCGGGGGCTGGGAGGAGCAGTACTTC. This gives the protein CASSSGGWEEQYF.

This clone is classed as medium-sized. The J gene is TRBJ2-1, the V gene TRBV12-3 or TRBV12-4, with D maybe TRBD2 (7 bases). Between the trimmed V and J ends, which lost 2 bases and 6 bases, there was a span of 14 bases. The CDR3 spans 15 residues. CDR3 sequence reads: CASSLRGRAINEQFF. Here the CDR3 DNA reads TGTGCCAGCAGTTTAAGGGGGAGGGCCATCAATGAGCAGTTCTTC.

In its sample, this clone was seen many times. This same CDR3 is encoded by further DNA sequences in the sample. The rearrangement uses TRBV11-2 and TRBJ2-7; D uncertain. V gave up 5 bases and J gave up 4 bases, with 12 bases separating them. The V gene's germline CDR1 is SGHAT and CDR2 FQNNGV. The CDR3 loop spans 13 amino acids. CDR3 residues: CASSPGISYEQYF. In nucleotides, the CDR3 is TGTGCCAGCAGCCCAGGAATAAGTTACGAGCAGTACTTC.

This clone counts as medium-sized. The J gene is TRBJ2-1, the V gene TRBV7-8, with D possibly being TRBD1 (6 bases). V lost 4 bases and J lost 8, with 9 bases in between. This CDR3 is 12 amino acids long. CDR1 SGHVS and CDR2 FQNEAQ come from the germline V gene. As DNA, the CDR3 is TGTGCCAGCAGCTCGGACAGCCATGAGCAGTTCTTC. Residues: CASSSDSHEQFF. The complete variable domain, with remaining parts taken from reference TRBV7-8 and TRBJ2-1, reads GAGVSQSPRYKVAKRGQDVALRCDPISGHVSLFWYQQALGQGPEFLTYFQNEAQLDKSGLPSDRFFAERPEGSVSTLKIQRTQQEDSAVYLCASSSDSHEQFFGPGTRLTVL.

This clone was detected ten times or more. The chain has TRBV13 and TRBJ2-5; D remains unclear. V was shortened by 5 bases and J by 2 bases, with 9 bases between the two germline ends. Germline CDR1 PRHDT, CDR2 FYEKMQ (reference sequence). The CDR3 totals 13 residues. The CDR3 spells CASSPAEQETQYF. The DNA for the CDR3 is TGTGCCAGCAGCCCGGCAGAACAAGAGACCCAGTACTTC.

This clone was found many times. As DNA, the CDR3 is TGTGCCATCACGAGTCAGAGGGGCAATGAGCAGTTCTTC. Residues: CAITSQRGNEQFF. The chain joins TRBV10-3 to TRBJ2-1; D may be TRBD1 or TRBD2 (5 bases each). V lost 7 bases to trimming and J lost 6 bases, with 13 bases between them. This CDR3 is 13 amino acids long. Germline assignment: CDR1 ENHRY and CDR2 SYGVKD.

This chain uses TRBV5-4 with TRBJ2-1, with D perhaps matching TRBD2 (5 bases). V was shortened by 3 bases and J by 8 bases, with 24 bases between the two germline ends. Per the germline V gene, CDR1 is SGHNT and CDR2 is YYREEE (reference sequence). There are 17 residues in the CDR3. The chain's CDR3 is CASSSAADLAPPHEQFF. Here the CDR3 DNA reads TGTGCCAGCAGCTCCGCCGCGGACTTGGCCCCCCCCCATGAGCAGTTCTTC.

The sample holds many counts of this clone. This chain uses TRBV6-7 with TRBJ1-6; no definite D call. Being an ORF, TRBV6-7 has a function that is uncertain. V was clipped by 11 bases and J by 0 bases, with 17 bases between them. This CDR3 is built from 16 residues. The chain's CDR3 is CAHCRRESSYNSPLHF. The CDR3 region has the DNA TGTGCCCACTGTCGACGGGAGAGCTCCTATAATTCACCCCTCCACTTT.

This clone has only a few counts. The genes are TRBV25-1 and TRBJ2-7; 9 bases map to TRBD1. Germline V gene lookup returns CDR1 MGHDK and CDR2 SYGVNS. Germline trimming cut 4 bases from V and 5 bases from J; bases unmatched to any gene: 9. The CDR3 is 15 residues long. The CDR3 sequence: CASSASGTGFHEQYF. CDR3 sequence (DNA): TGTGCCAGCAGTGCCTCCGGGACAGGGTTCCACGAGCAGTACTTC.

Ten or more counts support this clone. The V and J genes are TRBV9 and TRBJ1-6; D might be TRBD1 (5 bases). Germline V gene lookup returns CDR1 SGDLS and CDR2 YYNGEE. CDR3 length: 14 amino acids. Trimming removed 2 bases at V and 7 bases at J, with 10 bases between. This chain's CDR3 is CASSVQGGNSPLHF. The DNA for the CDR3 is TGTGCCAGCAGCGTGCAGGGTGGAAATTCACCCCTCCACTTT. The whole variable domain, filled in from reference TRBV9 and TRBJ1-6, reads DSGVTQTPKHLITATGQRVTLRCSPRSGDLSVYWYQQSLDQGLQFLIQYYNGEERAKGNILERFSAQQFPDLHSELNLSSLELGDSALYFCASSVQGGNSPLHFGNGTRLTVT.

Sample share makes this clone medium-sized. V gene TRBV20-1 combines with J gene TRBJ1-2; 12 bases fit TRBD1. Trimming at V came to 0 bases and at J to 3 bases, leaving 5 bases not matched to a gene. Per germline, CDR1 DFQATT and CDR2 SNEGSKA (reference sequence). This CDR3 region has 16 residues. CDR3 in amino acids: CSARETGTGGDYGYTF. CDR3 in DNA: TGCAGTGCTAGAGAAACCGGGACAGGGGGCGACTATGGCTACACCTTC.

This clone rates as medium-sized (0.01 to 0.1%). J is TRBJ1-6 and V is TRBV5-1; TRBD1 is a possible D gene (5 bases). This CDR3 spans 15 amino acids. Germline V gives CDR1 SGHRS, CDR2 YFSETQ. With 2 bases removed from V and 2 bases from J, the gap between germline ends came to 8 bases. This CDR3 reads CASSFGAAYNSPLHF. In nucleotides, the CDR3 is TGCGCCAGCAGCTTCGGGGCAGCCTATAATTCACCCCTCCACTTT.

This clone came up many times. V usage is TRBV5-4 and J usage is TRBJ2-1; D is undetermined. Germline lookup yields CDR1 SGHNT and CDR2 YYREEE (reference sequence). V was pared by 7 bases and J by 7 bases, with 21 bases between. The CDR3 consists of 15 residues. This CDR3 reads CASSRWTGSTNEQFF. CDR3 DNA sequence: TGTGCCAGCTCGAGGTGGACGGGTTCTACTAATGAGCAGTTCTTC.

This clone is medium-sized. This chain joins TRBV3-1 and TRBJ2-7, with TRBD2 identical over 14 bases. With V trimmed by 5 bases and J by 7 bases, 4 bases remained unmatched. Germline CDR1 LGHDT, CDR2 YNNKEL (reference sequence). This CDR3 is built from 14 residues. The chain's CDR3 is CASSGTSGSSEQYF. The CDR3, as DNA: TGTGCCAGCAGCGGGACTAGCGGGAGTTCAGAGCAGTACTTC.

This clone has ten or more counts. The chain employs TRBV5-1 and TRBJ2-5, with 12 nucleotides matching TRBD2. In germline, CDR1 is SGHRS, CDR2 YFSETQ. The CDR3 runs to 16 residues. The trim removed 0 bases at V and 2 bases at J, leaving 2 bases unmatched. CDR3 loop: CASSLGLAGVQETQYF. DNA of the CDR3: TGCGCCAGCAGCTTGGGACTAGCGGGGGTTCAAGAGACCCAGTACTTC.

This clone occurred many times. The chain is built from TRBV11-1 and TRBJ2-3, with TRBD2 identical over 13 bases. This CDR3 comprises 18 residues. V trimming: 0 bases; J trimming: 6 bases; junction bases outside the gene matches: 9. The V gene's germline CDR1 is SGHAT and CDR2 FQDESV (reference sequence). The CDR3 sequence is CASSLALRLAGGIDTQYF. The CDR3 coding sequence is TGTGCCAGCAGCTTAGCGCTAAGACTAGCGGGAGGCATTGATACGCAGTATTTT.

The chain is built from TRBV30 and TRBJ2-2; a possible D gene is TRBD1 (5 bases). Trimming took 0 bases from V and 3 from J, leaving 8 bases between them. Per germline, CDR1 GTSNPN and CDR2 SVGIG (reference sequence). The CDR3 sequence is 14 residues long. CDR3: CAWSVLRDTGELFF. The CDR3 nucleotides are TGTGCCTGGAGTGTTCTCAGGGACACCGGGGAGCTGTTTTTT. Using reference TRBV30 and TRBJ2-2 for the parts outside the CDR3, the full variable domain is SQTIHQWPATLVQPVGSPLSLECTVEGTSNPNLYWYRQAAGRGLQLLFYSVGIGQISSEVPQNLSASRPQDRQFILSSKKLLLSDSGFYLCAWSVLRDTGELFFGEGSRLTVL.